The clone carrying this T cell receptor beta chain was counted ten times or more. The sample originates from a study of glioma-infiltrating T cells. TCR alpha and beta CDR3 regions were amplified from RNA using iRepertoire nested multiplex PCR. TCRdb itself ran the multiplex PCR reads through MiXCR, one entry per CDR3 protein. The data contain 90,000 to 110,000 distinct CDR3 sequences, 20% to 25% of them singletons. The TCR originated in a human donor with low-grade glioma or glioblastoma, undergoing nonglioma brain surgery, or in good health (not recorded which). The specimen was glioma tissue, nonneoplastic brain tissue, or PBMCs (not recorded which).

The CDR3 region has the DNA TGTGCCAGCACCCTACCCTGGGGAGCGGGAGTTGCCAATGAGCAGTTCTTC. As protein: CASTLPWGAGVANEQFF. This chain links TRBV28 with TRBJ2-1, with TRBD2 matching over 8 bases. The CDR3 is 17 residues long. V shed 7 bases, J shed 6 bases, and the junction held 17 bases outside the gene matches. Germline-derived CDR1 and CDR2 are MDHEN and SYDVKM.